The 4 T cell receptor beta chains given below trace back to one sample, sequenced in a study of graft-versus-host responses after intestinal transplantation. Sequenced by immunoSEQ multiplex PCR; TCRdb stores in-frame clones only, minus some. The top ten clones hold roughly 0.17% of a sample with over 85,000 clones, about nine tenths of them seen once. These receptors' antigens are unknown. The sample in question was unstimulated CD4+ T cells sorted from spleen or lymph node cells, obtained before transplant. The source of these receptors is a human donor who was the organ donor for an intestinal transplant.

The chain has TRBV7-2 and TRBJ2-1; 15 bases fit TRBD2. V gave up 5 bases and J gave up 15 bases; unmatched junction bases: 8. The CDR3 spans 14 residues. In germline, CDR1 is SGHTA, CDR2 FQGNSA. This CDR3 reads CASSAMGLAGGLFF. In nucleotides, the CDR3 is TGTGCCAGCAGCGCCATGGGACTAGCGGGGGGTCTGTTCTTC.

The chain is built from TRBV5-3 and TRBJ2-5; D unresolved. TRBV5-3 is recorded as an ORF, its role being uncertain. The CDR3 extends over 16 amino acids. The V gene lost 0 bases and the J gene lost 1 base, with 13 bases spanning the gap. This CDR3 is CARSLARLAVQETQYF. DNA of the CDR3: TGTGCCAGAAGCTTGGCGCGGTTAGCCGTCCAAGAGACCCAGTACTTC.

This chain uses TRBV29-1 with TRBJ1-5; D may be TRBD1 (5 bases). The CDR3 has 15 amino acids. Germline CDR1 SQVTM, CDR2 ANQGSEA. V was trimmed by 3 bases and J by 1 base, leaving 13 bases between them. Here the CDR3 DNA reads TGCAGCGTTGACCGAACAGGAGAGAGCAATCAGCCCCAGCATTTT. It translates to CSVDRTGESNQPQHF.

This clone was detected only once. CDR3: CASSPTSGQETQYF. The CDR3 DNA is TGCGCCAGCTCTCCCACTAGCGGCCAAGAGACCCAGTACTTC. J is TRBJ2-5 and V is TRBV5-1; 8 bases map to TRBD2. CDR3 length: 14 residues. Losses at the gene ends were 7 bases for V and 1 base for J; bases not matched to a gene: 6. Germline assignment: CDR1 SGHRS and CDR2 YFSETQ.